This T cell receptor (beta chain) was obtained from a study of identical twins. Study conclusions and caveats: Twins shared out-of-frame alpha sequences with excess low generation probability. Cross-sectional statistical analysis, not tracking of the same donors, underpinned the conclusions.

Via MiXCR, TCRdb re-called the 5' RACE reads, giving one row per CDR3 protein. Of 200,000 to 300,000 distinct CDR3 sequences in the sample, about 10% are singletons; the top ten hold more than 8%. The CDR3 contains 14 residues. After removal of 6 bases from V and 1 base from J, the junction contained 5 bases not matched to a gene. Concerning this clonotype: Its antigen is unidentified.

The V call is TRBV12-3 or TRBV12-4, the J call TRBJ2-7; 8 bases match TRBD1. Input material: memory T cells sorted from blood. This TCR was recovered from a man aged 45-60 years in good health. The CDR3 region is CASRETGASYEQYF. Here the CDR3 DNA reads TGTGCCAGCAGGGAGACAGGGGCTTCCTACGAGCAGTACTTC.